Below, 24 T cell receptor beta chains from the same sample are listed, as sequenced in a study of blood T cell repertoires in COVID-19. Here immunoSEQ multiplex PCR was the method, and the copy in TCRdb shows in-frame clones only, minus some. This sample carries 20,000 or so clones, roughly 85% of them seen once, and the ten largest clones take 7% to 8.5%. Specimen: peripheral blood. The receptors derive from a human donor with active COVID-19. The donor label of this sample is uncertain.

The rearrangement joins TRBV28 to TRBJ1-6, with D perhaps TRBD1 (5 bases). Trimming cost V 1 base and J 5 bases, with 9 bases left between them. Germline V gene data show CDR1 as MDHEN and CDR2 as SYDVKM. CDR3 length: 15 residues. The CDR3 here is CASSLYRNNNSPLHF. The CDR3 region has the DNA TGTGCCAGCAGTTTATACAGGAACAATAATTCACCCCTCCACTTT.

V is TRBV6-5 and J is TRBJ1-1, with TRBD1 matching 11 bases. Germline-derived CDR1 and CDR2 are MNHEY and SVGAGI. The CDR3 extends over 16 amino acids. Trimming removed 4 bases from V and 4 bases from J; junction bases left unmatched: 8. As DNA, the CDR3 is TGTGCCAGCAGTTCCCTCTCCGGGACAGGGGGCACTGAAGCTTTCTTT. Translating it yields CASSSLSGTGGTEAFF.

The gene calls are TRBV13 and TRBJ2-3, with D possibly being TRBD2 (5 bases). Trimming cost V 5 bases and J 5 bases, with 8 bases left between them. Germline lookup yields CDR1 PRHDT and CDR2 FYEKMQ (reference sequence). There are 12 residues in the CDR3. The CDR3 spells CASSLSGDTQYF. CDR3 nucleotides: TGTGCCAGCAGCCTCAGCGGAGATACGCAGTATTTT. Complete variable domain (other parts from reference TRBV13 and TRBJ2-3): AAGVIQSPRHLIKEKRETATLKCYPIPRHDTVYWYQQGPGQDPQFLISFYEKMQSDKGSIPDRFSAQQFSDYHSELNMSSLELGDSALYFCASSLSGDTQYFGPGTRLTVL.

CDR3 DNA sequence: TGTGCCAGCAGTTTGAGACAGGGTACCACAGATACGCAGTATTTT. This codes for CASSLRQGTTDTQYF. The rearrangement links TRBV28 to TRBJ2-3, with 7 bases aligning to TRBD1. The germline gives CDR1 MDHEN, CDR2 SYDVKM. The ends lost 3 bases at V and 2 bases at J; junction bases unmatched: 5. This CDR3 contains 15 residues.

This clone turned up a few times. The rearrangement joins TRBV30 to TRBJ1-1, with 9 bases lining up with TRBD1. The ends lost 1 base at V and 6 bases at J; junction bases unmatched: 6. Germline V gene lookup returns CDR1 GTSNPN and CDR2 SVGIG (reference sequence). The CDR3 is 14 residues long. The CDR3 is CAWSAGTGIPEAFF. For the CDR3, the DNA is TGTGCCTGGAGTGCCGGGACAGGGATCCCTGAAGCTTTCTTT. The full variable domain, its missing parts supplied by reference TRBV30 and TRBJ1-1, is SQTIHQWPATLVQPVGSPLSLECTVEGTSNPNLYWYRQAAGRGLQLLFYSVGIGQISSEVPQNLSASRPQDRQFILSSKKLLLSDSGFYLCAWSAGTGIPEAFFGQGTRLTVV.

This clone was counted a single time. J is TRBJ2-7 and V is TRBV7-9; 14 bases agree with TRBD2. Germline assignment: CDR1 SEHNR and CDR2 FQNEAQ (reference sequence). This CDR3 region has 15 residues. The trim removed 4 bases at V and 5 bases at J, leaving 4 bases unmatched. The CDR3 protein is CASSSPGLAGDEQYF. The CDR3 nucleotides read TGTGCCAGCAGCTCTCCGGGACTAGCGGGAGACGAGCAGTACTTC.

The chain recombines TRBV6-5 with TRBJ2-7, with D perhaps matching TRBD2 (5 bases). The CDR3 covers 15 residues. Trimming stripped 4 bases from V and 3 bases from J, with 16 bases between. CDR1 and CDR2 (germline): MNHEY, SVGAGI. In DNA, the CDR3 is TGTGCCAGCAGTTCCGCTCGGACTGGACTCTACGAGCAGTACTTC. Protein sequence: CASSSARTGLYEQYF.

V gene TRBV19 combines with J gene TRBJ1-1; tentatively, D is TRBD1 (6 bases). The CDR3 totals 16 residues. The V gene's germline CDR1 is LNHDA and CDR2 SQIVND (reference sequence). Trimming pared 3 bases from V and 1 base from J, leaving 15 bases between. The CDR3 is CASSMTDRQTNTEAFF. The CDR3 DNA is TGTGCCAGTAGTATGACGGACAGACAAACGAACACTGAAGCTTTCTTT. Based on the CDR3 plus reference TRBV19 and TRBJ1-1, the full variable domain is DGGITQSPKYLFRKEGQNVTLSCEQNLNHDAMYWYRQDPGQGLRLIYYSQIVNDFQKGDIAEGYSVSREKKESFPLTVTSAQKNPTAFYLCASSMTDRQTNTEAFFGQGTRLTVV.

A single count supports this clone. The chain joins TRBV28 to TRBJ2-1; 10 bases align to TRBD2. This CDR3 spans 16 amino acids. J lost 6 bases, V lost 2 bases, and 7 bases had no gene match. The germline CDR1 and CDR2 sequences are MDHEN and SYDVKM. This chain's CDR3 is CASSLSGSGRSNEQFF. The DNA of the CDR3 is TGTGCCAGCAGTTTAAGCGGTAGCGGGAGGAGCAATGAGCAGTTCTTC.

V and J are TRBV5-1 and TRBJ2-2; D unclear. V was clipped by 0 bases and J by 3 bases, with 6 bases between them. This CDR3 contains 14 residues. CDR1 and CDR2 from the germline V gene are SGHRS and YFSETQ. The CDR3 is CASSLGLDTGELFF. In nucleotides, the CDR3 is TGCGCCAGCAGCTTGGGGCTTGACACCGGGGAGCTGTTTTTT.

The V gene is TRBV7-9, the J gene TRBJ2-3; 7 nucleotides agree with TRBD2. With V trimmed by 6 bases and J by 3 bases, 3 bases remained unmatched. From germline, CDR1 is SEHNR and CDR2 FQNEAQ (reference sequence). CDR3 size: 13 residues. The CDR3 DNA follows: TGTGCCAGCAGTGGGACTACAACAGATACGCAGTATTTT. Its translation is CASSGTTTDTQYF.

This sequence joins TRBV28 and TRBJ2-7, with D uncertain. There are 13 residues in the CDR3. V was pared by 3 bases and J by 4 bases, with 10 bases between. Germline assignment: CDR1 MDHEN and CDR2 SYDVKM. CDR3 region: CASSFPGFYEQYF. The CDR3 DNA follows: TGTGCCAGCAGTTTCCCAGGCTTTTACGAGCAGTACTTC.

This CDR3 reads CASSRTGEQPQHF. CDR3 nucleotide sequence: TGTGCCAGCAGTCGGACAGGGGAACAGCCCCAGCATTTT. The rearrangement links TRBV28 to TRBJ1-5, with 9 bases aligning to TRBD1. The ends lost 5 bases at V and 7 bases at J; junction bases unmatched: 3. The CDR3 sequence is 13 residues long. The germline CDR1 and CDR2 sequences are MDHEN and SYDVKM. The entire variable domain, with the rest obtained from reference TRBV28 and TRBJ1-5, is as follows: DVKVTQSSRYLVKRTGEKVFLECVQDMDHENMFWYRQDPGLGLRLIYFSYDVKMKEKGDIPEGYSVSREKKERFSLILESASTNQTSMYLCASSRTGEQPQHFGDGTRLSIL.

Only one count was recorded for this clone. The chain uses TRBV29-1 and TRBJ2-1; weak D call: TRBD1 (5 bases). Germline CDR1 and CDR2: SQVTM and ANQGSEA. CDR3 length: 13 residues. V lost 6 bases and J 6 bases, leaving 15 bases between the germline ends. CDR3 residues: CSVDSFLGNEQFF. CDR3 sequence (DNA): TGCAGCGTCGACAGTTTCCTGGGCAATGAGCAGTTCTTC.

CDR3 sequence (DNA): TGCGCCAGCAGCTTAGGGGGAAACAGCAATCAGCCCCAGCATTTT. Its protein is CASSLGGNSNQPQHF. V and J are TRBV5-1 and TRBJ1-5, with D possibly being TRBD1 (6 bases). Trimming left V 2 bases short and J 1 base short, with 10 bases between. The CDR3 consists of 15 residues. Germline V gene data show CDR1 as SGHRS and CDR2 as YFSETQ.

The chain employs TRBV19 and TRBJ1-5; D not resolved. CDR1 is LNHDA and CDR2 is SQIVND in the germline V gene (reference sequence). CDR3 length: 14 amino acids. Trimming removed 7 bases at V and 1 base at J, with 11 bases between. The CDR3 bases are TGTGCCAGTACCCTCGGCAGGAGCAATCAGCCCCAGCATTTT. This translates into CASTLGRSNQPQHF.

The chain has TRBV3-1 (or the pseudogene TRBV3-2) and TRBJ1-2; D unresolved. The CDR3 is 14 amino acids. With 0 bases removed from V and 6 bases from J, the gap between germline ends came to 11 bases. Germline CDR1 and CDR2: LGHDT and YNNKEL (reference sequence). In DNA form, the CDR3 reads TGTGCCAGCAGCCAAGATAGCAGTCTTGATGGCTACACCTTC. Amino acids: CASSQDSSLDGYTF.

This clone was observed a handful of times. The chain is built from TRBV28 and TRBJ2-1; perhaps TRBD2 as D (6 bases). The germline V gene encodes CDR1 MDHEN and CDR2 SYDVKM. This CDR3 is built from 17 residues. V was clipped by 6 bases and J by 8 bases, with 26 bases between them. For the CDR3, the DNA is TGTGCCAGCAGCCTTTCGTGGGGAGCACCCCCGGGGGATGAGCAGTTCTTC. Amino acids: CASSLSWGAPPGDEQFF.

The CDR3 coding sequence is TGTGCCAGCAGCCTTAGTATGACAGTTGAGCAGTTCTTC. Protein sequence: CASSLSMTVEQFF. The chain is built from TRBV6-5 and TRBJ2-1; a possible D gene is TRBD1 (5 bases). This CDR3 is built from 13 residues. CDR1 and CDR2 from the germline V gene are MNHEY and SVGAGI. V was shortened by 6 bases and J by 9 bases, with 15 bases between the two germline ends.

The chain is built from TRBV20-1 and TRBJ2-1; TRBD2 aligns across 7 bases. Germline V gene sequence: CDR1 DFQATT, CDR2 SNEGSKA (reference sequence). J gave up 13 bases and V 0 bases, and 3 bases lay outside the gene matches. The CDR3 is 11 amino acids. CDR3 residues: CSARETSIQFF. In DNA form, the CDR3 reads TGCAGTGCTAGAGAGACTAGCATTCAGTTCTTC.

The chain couples TRBV7-2 to TRBJ2-7; TRBD2 might be the D (5 bases). CDR1 and CDR2 (germline): SGHTA, FQGNSA. Trimming took 3 bases from V and 4 from J, leaving 10 bases between them. This CDR3 region has 13 residues. The CDR3, as DNA: TGTGCCAGCAGCTTGGCGCGGGTTTACGAGCAGTACTTC. This sequence encodes CASSLARVYEQYF.

This chain joins TRBV9 and TRBJ2-5, with TRBD2 as a possible D gene (6 bases). CDR1 and CDR2 (germline): SGDLS, YYNGEE. Trimming stripped 1 base from V and 5 bases from J, with 12 bases between. The CDR3 length is 14 residues. Here the CDR3 reads CASSVTLRGETQYF. Here the CDR3 DNA reads TGTGCCAGCAGCGTAACCCTCCGGGGGGAGACCCAGTACTTC.

This clone came up once. The gene calls are TRBV7-8 and TRBJ2-1, with 13 bases that match TRBD2. The J segment lost 0 bases and the V segment lost 5 bases, leaving 13 bases of the junction unmatched. The germline CDR1 and CDR2 sequences are SGHVS and FQNEAQ. This CDR3 has 20 residues. For the CDR3, the DNA is TGTGCCAGCAGCAGACGTTTTAGGACTAGCGGGAGCCGCTCCTACAATGAGCAGTTCTTC. As protein: CASSRRFRTSGSRSYNEQFF.

This clone was seen just once. The chain uses TRBV4-1 and TRBJ2-1; D gene unclear. The V and J ends lost 1 base and 8 bases respectively, with 21 bases between them. Germline CDR1 and CDR2: MGHRA and YSYEKL. This CDR3 contains 17 residues. The CDR3 protein is CASSQAPMSEKKHEQFF. The CDR3 DNA sequence: TGCGCCAGCAGCCAAGCGCCGATGAGCGAGAAGAAACATGAGCAGTTCTTC.